Below are 8 T cell receptor beta chains sequenced from a single sample in a study of cytomegalovirus exposure and HLA in healthy donors. Vbeta (60) and Jbeta (13) primers were used in the PCR. The data were produced by immunoSEQ multiplex PCR, yet TCRdb's version contains in-frame clones alone and is incomplete. The data show some 100,000 clones, 79% seen once. Input material: PBMCs. These receptor sequences come from a female donor in good health and CMV-seropositive.

This clone was seen only once. This rearrangement joins TRBV5-6 to TRBJ2-7; no reliable D call. Germline CDR1 reads SGHDT; CDR2 reads YYEEEE. The CDR3 is made up of 14 amino acids. Trimming cost V 1 base and J 6 bases, with 14 bases left between them. CDR3 sequence: CASSLRHGAGEQYF. For the CDR3, the DNA is TGTGCCAGCAGCTTGCGTCACGGAGCTGGCGAGCAGTACTTC.

The chain employs TRBV30 and TRBJ1-2, with a possible D match to TRBD1 (6 bases). Germline-derived CDR1 and CDR2 are GTSNPN and SVGIG (reference sequence). Trimming stripped 3 bases from V and 2 bases from J, with 13 bases between. The CDR3 has 14 amino acids. The CDR3 DNA is TGTGCCTGGAGGCCGACAGGAAGGAACTATGGCTACACCTTC. Amino acids: CAWRPTGRNYGYTF.

The chain joins TRBV19 to TRBJ1-4, with D uncertain. Germline V gene sequence: CDR1 LNHDA, CDR2 SQIVND (reference sequence). With 1 base removed from V and 2 bases from J, the gap between germline ends came to 11 bases. This CDR3 is built from 16 residues. The CDR3 region has the DNA TGTGCCAGTAGTATAGTAGCGACGCGGACTAATGAAAAACTGTTTTTT. This translates into CASSIVATRTNEKLFF. Drawing the rest from reference TRBV19 and TRBJ1-4, the complete variable domain is DGGITQSPKYLFRKEGQNVTLSCEQNLNHDAMYWYRQDPGQGLRLIYYSQIVNDFQKGDIAEGYSVSREKKESFPLTVTSAQKNPTAFYLCASSIVATRTNEKLFFGSGTQLSVL.

The chain uses TRBV18 and TRBJ1-1; D remains unclear. The CDR3 length is 15 residues. CDR1 and CDR2 (germline): KGHSH, LQKENI. V dropped 6 bases and J dropped 4 bases, with 18 bases sitting between them. The CDR3 DNA reads TGTGCCAGCTCCCTCGCGCGGGAGGTGGGCACTGAAGCTTTCTTT. It encodes CASSLAREVGTEAFF.

The chain links TRBV5-1 to TRBJ2-1; maybe TRBD2 (5 bases). From germline, CDR1 is SGHRS and CDR2 YFSETQ. CDR3 length equals 13 residues. Trimming pared 0 bases from V and 8 bases from J, leaving 9 bases between. The CDR3 DNA is TGCGCCAGCAGCTTGGCTGCGGGTGATGAGCAGTTCTTC. This gives the protein CASSLAAGDEQFF.

Concerning this clone itself: The final CDR3 position lacks the conserved phenylalanine or tryptophan, pointing to a likely read error. The genes are TRBV30 and TRBJ1-1, with 11 nucleotides matching TRBD1. The trim removed 0 bases at V and 5 bases at J, leaving 8 bases unmatched. Germline loops: CDR1 GTSNPN, CDR2 SVGIG (reference sequence). The CDR3 runs 16 residues. This CDR3 reads CAWSVRTGGPATEAFS. CDR3 nucleotide sequence: TGTGCCTGGAGTGTACGGACAGGGGGCCCGGCGACTGAAGCTTTCTCT.

This chain connects TRBV5-1 to TRBJ2-3; 8 positions match TRBD2. There are 15 residues in the CDR3. From germline, CDR1 is SGHRS and CDR2 YFSETQ. V was clipped by 4 bases and J by 0 bases; unmatched bases: 4. DNA for the CDR3: TGCGCCAGCAGCGTTAGCGGGGTTAGCACAGATACGCAGTATTTT. Translated, it gives CASSVSGVSTDTQYF.

The chain combines TRBV5-1 with TRBJ2-7, with 9 bases aligning to TRBD1. The germline gives CDR1 SGHRS, CDR2 YFSETQ. The CDR3 spans 16 residues. The J segment lost 4 bases and the V segment lost 4 bases, leaving 12 bases of the junction unmatched. CDR3 in amino acids: CASSHWGGTGTYEQYF. The CDR3 DNA is TGCGCCAGCAGCCATTGGGGAGGGACAGGGACGTACGAGCAGTACTTC.